This T cell receptor (beta chain) is from a study of beta chain features in type 1 diabetes. Whole-study results and caveats: Type 1 diabetes patients showed a moderate but significant shortening of TCRB CDR3s in all four CD4+ subsets. Patients' naive, central memory and regulatory TCRB repertoires appeared more alike than those of healthy donors.

Germline lookup yields CDR1 SQVTM and CDR2 ANQGSEA. The length of the CDR3 is 15 residues. V shed 8 bases and J shed 3 bases, with 20 bases lying between them. Expressed TCRB transcripts were sequenced because the isolated RNA had all been reverse transcribed beforehand. The repertoire was sequenced with immunoSEQ multiplex PCR; TCRdb's copy has only in-frame clones and lacks some. Altogether some 190,000 clones are present, around 7.8% being singletons, with the ten largest covering roughly 1%. This clone was seen more than once but under ten times. Its antigen is not identified. The chain joins TRBV29-1 to TRBJ2-4; no definite D call. The specimen sequenced was central memory CD4+ T cells from blood. The TCR originated in a woman between 35 and 50 years old with type 1 diabetes. The CDR3 loop reads CSFRVSAIDKNIQYF. The CDR3 coding sequence is TGCAGCTTCCGGGTTTCGGCCATTGACAAAAACATTCAGTACTTC.